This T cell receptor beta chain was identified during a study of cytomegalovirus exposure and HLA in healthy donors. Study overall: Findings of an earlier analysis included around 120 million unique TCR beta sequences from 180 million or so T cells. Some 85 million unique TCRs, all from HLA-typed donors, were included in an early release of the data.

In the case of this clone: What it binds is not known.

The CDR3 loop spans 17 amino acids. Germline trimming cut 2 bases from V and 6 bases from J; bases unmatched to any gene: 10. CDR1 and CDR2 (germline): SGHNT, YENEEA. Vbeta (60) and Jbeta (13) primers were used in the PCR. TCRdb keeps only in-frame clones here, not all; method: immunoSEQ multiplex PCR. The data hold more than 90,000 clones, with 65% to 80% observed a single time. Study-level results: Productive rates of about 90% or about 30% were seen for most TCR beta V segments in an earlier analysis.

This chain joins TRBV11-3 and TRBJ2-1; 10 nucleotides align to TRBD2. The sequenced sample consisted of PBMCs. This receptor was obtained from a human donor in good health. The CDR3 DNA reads TGTGCCAGCAGCTTAAGGCCTAGCGGGAGCGTACCCAATGAGCAGTTCTTC. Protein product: CASSLRPSGSVPNEQFF.